This TCR beta chain was identified during a study of blood T cell repertoires in COVID-19. Study overall: PBMCs, B-cell-depleted T cells, or T cells provided the cDNA or gDNA that made up the material.

The method was immunoSEQ multiplex PCR; TCRdb's version includes in-frame clones alone and lacks a portion of them. The table shows about 180,000 clones, with about four fifths occurring only once. CDR3 length equals 11 residues. From germline, CDR1 is SNHLY and CDR2 FYNNEI. Sequencing was performed on peripheral blood. The chain employs TRBV2 and TRBJ2-7, with D possibly being TRBD1 (5 bases). The TCR sequence derives from a man in his 70s with active or convalescent COVID-19. The CDR3 here is CAAGIGYEQYF. The DNA of the CDR3 is TGTGCAGCAGGGATCGGGTACGAGCAGTACTTC.